This T cell receptor (beta chain) was profiled in a study of control samples from healthy donors and cancer patients. This CDR3 contains 15 residues. V was cut by 4 bases and J by 3 bases, with 16 bases left in between. The germline V gene has CDR1 SGHRS and CDR2 YFSETQ. Generated by immunoSEQ multiplex PCR, the TCRdb table keeps only in-frame clones and is missing some. This table has roughly 120,000 clones, about 89% appearing once. The sequenced sample was blood. The TCR sequence derives from a woman between 18 and 29 years old in good health. J is TRBJ1-2 and V is TRBV5-1; D might be TRBD1 (6 bases). The CDR3 sequence is CASSPSGTQHYGYTF. In DNA form, the CDR3 reads TGCGCCAGCAGCCCATCAGGGACACAACACTATGGCTACACCTTC.